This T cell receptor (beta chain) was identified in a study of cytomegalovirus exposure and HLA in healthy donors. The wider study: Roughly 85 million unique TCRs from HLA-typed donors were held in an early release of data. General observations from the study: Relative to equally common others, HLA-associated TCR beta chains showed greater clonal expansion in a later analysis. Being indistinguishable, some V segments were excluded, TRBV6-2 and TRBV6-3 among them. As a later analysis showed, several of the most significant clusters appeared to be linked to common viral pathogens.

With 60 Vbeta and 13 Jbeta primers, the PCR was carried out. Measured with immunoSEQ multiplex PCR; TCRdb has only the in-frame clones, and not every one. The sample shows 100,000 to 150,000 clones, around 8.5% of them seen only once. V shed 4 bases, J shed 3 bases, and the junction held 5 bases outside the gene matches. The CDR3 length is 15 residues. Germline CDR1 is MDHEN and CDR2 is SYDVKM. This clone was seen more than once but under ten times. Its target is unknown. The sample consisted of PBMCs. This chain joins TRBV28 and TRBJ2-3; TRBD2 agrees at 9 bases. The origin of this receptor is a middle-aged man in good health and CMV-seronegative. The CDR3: CASSSLAGQTDTQYF. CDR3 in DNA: TGTGCCAGCAGTTCTCTAGCGGGGCAGACAGATACGCAGTATTTT.